The 15 T cell receptor beta chains below were found in one sample sequenced in a study of T cell responses to AZD1222 COVID-19 vaccine. Produced via immunoSEQ multiplex PCR; TCRdb's table is partial and in-frame only. The repertoire holds more than 100,000 clones, with approximately 88% as singletons. Material: peripheral blood, obtained on day 0 of AZD1222 vaccination. Source of these receptors: an adult in good health.

The rearrangement joins TRBV4-2 to TRBJ1-2; D ambiguous. V gave up 1 base and J gave up 7 bases, with 13 bases separating them. The CDR3 runs 14 residues. Per the germline V gene, CDR1 is LGHNA and CDR2 is YNFKEQ. CDR3 protein: CASSQVGPSPGYTF. The DNA for the CDR3 is TGTGCCAGCAGCCAAGTTGGACCGAGCCCTGGCTACACCTTC.

The V and J genes are TRBV19 and TRBJ2-3; no clear D. The germline V and J ends were trimmed by 5 bases and 0 bases, with 12 bases remaining between them. The CDR3 totals 15 residues. Germline CDR1 and CDR2: LNHDA and SQIVND (reference sequence). The CDR3 loop reads CASSRGYGSTDTQYF. CDR3 nucleotides: TGTGCCAGTAGTCGTGGGTACGGGAGCACAGATACGCAGTATTTT.

J is TRBJ1-6 and V is TRBV19; D not resolved. V was shortened by 3 bases and J by 5 bases, with 8 bases between the two germline ends. The germline gives CDR1 LNHDA, CDR2 SQIVND (reference sequence). The CDR3 has 14 residues. Here the CDR3 reads CASSMQGNNSPLHF. The CDR3 nucleotides are TGTGCCAGTAGTATGCAAGGGAATAATTCACCCCTCCACTTT.

The chain carries TRBV10-3 and TRBJ1-2, with 8 bases fitting TRBD1. Trimming at V came to 2 bases and at J to 4 bases, leaving 0 bases not matched to a gene. Germline V CDR1 and CDR2: ENHRY, SYGVKD. CDR3 length: 13 amino acids. For the CDR3, the DNA is TGTGCCATCAGTGAGACAGGGGGCTATGGCTACACCTTC. It translates to CAISETGGYGYTF.

This sequence joins TRBV10-1 and TRBJ2-3; D unresolved. The V end was cut by 3 bases, the J end by 2 bases, with 12 bases between. Germline V gene lookup returns CDR1 WNHNN and CDR2 SYGVQD (reference sequence). CDR3 length: 15 residues. CDR3 sequence: CASSETNENTDTQYF. The DNA for the CDR3 is TGCGCCAGCAGTGAAACTAATGAGAACACAGATACGCAGTATTTT.

The chain couples TRBV18 to TRBJ2-3, with D possibly being TRBD2 (6 bases). The V end was cut by 5 bases, the J end by 2 bases, with 14 bases between. The V gene's germline CDR1 is KGHSH and CDR2 LQKENI. The CDR3 sequence is 15 residues long. This CDR3 is CASSRSSDYTDTQYF. The CDR3 nucleotides are TGTGCCAGCTCAAGGTCTAGCGACTACACAGATACGCAGTATTTT.

This chain joins TRBV2 and TRBJ1-2, with TRBD1 matching over 9 bases. V lost 6 bases, J lost 8 bases, and 10 bases stayed unmatched. The CDR3 is 14 residues long. Germline V gives CDR1 SNHLY, CDR2 FYNNEI. The CDR3 bases are TGTGCCAGCAGGGTACCGGGACAGGGAAGGGGCTACACCTTC. Protein: CASRVPGQGRGYTF.

The count of this clone is one. The rearrangement links TRBV29-1 to TRBJ1-2; D gene ambiguous. The CDR3 is made up of 12 amino acids. The germline CDR1 and CDR2 sequences are SQVTM and ANQGSEA. V lost 7 bases and J lost 4, with 13 bases in between. The CDR3 DNA reads TGCAGCGCCCCCGACGGCCCCTATGGCTACACCTTC. This encodes CSAPDGPYGYTF.

The chain combines TRBV6-2 or TRBV6-3 with TRBJ2-7; 8 positions match TRBD2. V shed 4 bases and J 0 bases; nucleotides not matched to a gene: 8. Germline V lookup: CDR1 MNHEY, CDR2 SVGEGT. The CDR3 covers 16 residues. CDR3 sequence reads: CASSSRASGPSYEQYF. The CDR3, as DNA: TGTGCCAGCAGTTCCCGGGCTAGCGGGCCCTCCTACGAGCAGTACTTC.

This clone was detected only once. V is TRBV5-1 and J is TRBJ1-5, with 7 nucleotides matching TRBD1. CDR3 size: 14 residues. Germline V CDR1 and CDR2: SGHRS, YFSETQ. With 4 bases clipped from V and 3 bases from J, the junction kept 4 bases outside the gene matches. Here the CDR3 reads CASSDGQANQPQHF. The CDR3 DNA reads as TGCGCCAGCAGCGACGGACAGGCCAATCAGCCCCAGCATTTT.

The chain links TRBV24-1 to TRBJ2-3, with D maybe TRBD1 (6 bases). The CDR3 extends over 15 amino acids. Trimming took 4 bases from V and 4 from J, leaving 14 bases between them. Germline CDR1 reads KGHDR; CDR2 reads SFDVKD. In DNA, the CDR3 is TGTGCCACCAGTGAGTACAGGGCGTCGGCAGATACGCAGTATTTT. It yields the protein CATSEYRASADTQYF.

This clone has more than one count but fewer than ten. The chain joins TRBV13 to TRBJ1-3; D remains ambiguous. Germline V gene data show CDR1 as PRHDT and CDR2 as FYEKMQ (reference sequence). V was cut by 5 bases and J by 2 bases, with 10 bases left in between. The CDR3 totals 14 residues. CDR3 loop: CASSLYGPGNTIYF. The CDR3 coding sequence is TGTGCCAGCAGCCTCTACGGTCCTGGAAACACCATATATTTT. Drawing the rest from reference TRBV13 and TRBJ1-3, the complete variable domain is AAGVIQSPRHLIKEKRETATLKCYPIPRHDTVYWYQQGPGQDPQFLISFYEKMQSDKGSIPDRFSAQQFSDYHSELNMSSLELGDSALYFCASSLYGPGNTIYFGEGSWLTVV.

The chain has TRBV28 and TRBJ1-5; TRBD1 is a possible D gene (6 bases). Germline loops: CDR1 MDHEN, CDR2 SYDVKM. V was clipped by 6 bases and J by 3 bases, with 12 bases between them. There are 14 residues in the CDR3. CDR3 in DNA: TGTGCCAGCAGCTTCGGGACACCCAATCAGCCCCAGCATTTT. Translation: CASSFGTPNQPQHF.

Points on this clone: Other DNA sequences in the sample encode the same CDR3. The CDR3 nucleotides are TGTGCCAGCAGTTCTGACTATGGCTACACCTTC. It codes for CASSSDYGYTF. This chain joins TRBV28 and TRBJ1-2; D not certain. Trimming removed 4 bases from V and 3 bases from J, with 3 bases in between. The V gene's germline CDR1 is MDHEN and CDR2 SYDVKM. The CDR3 length is 11 residues.

The chain recombines TRBV7-2 with TRBJ2-5; D is perhaps TRBD1 or TRBD2 (6 bases each). Trimming pared 5 bases from V and 4 bases from J, leaving 17 bases between. Germline V gene data show CDR1 as SGHTA and CDR2 as FQGNSA. The length of the CDR3 is 15 residues. The CDR3 DNA follows: TGTGCCAGCAGCCCTGGGGGGCTCGGGGGAGAGACCCAGTACTTC. This encodes CASSPGGLGGETQYF.